This T cell receptor (beta chain) was recorded in a study of T cell responses to AZD1222 COVID-19 vaccine. V lost 2 bases and J lost 7, with 8 bases in between. The CDR3 consists of 12 residues. Germline V gene data show CDR1 as SGHVS and CDR2 as FNYEAQ. Clones were sequenced by immunoSEQ multiplex PCR, and TCRdb holds only the in-frame ones, with some missing. The table has around 58,000 clones, around 80% seen once. The chain employs TRBV7-6 and TRBJ1-2; D is uncertain. The material sequenced was peripheral blood, taken on day 0 of AZD1222 vaccination. The receptor was isolated from an adult in good health. CDR3 nucleotide sequence: TGTGCCAGCAGCTTAAGGAGACTTGGCTACACCTTC. It is translated as CASSLRRLGYTF.